A single sample is the source of the 21 T cell receptor beta chains below, sequenced in a study of human T cells and chemical hapten exposure. MiXCR, run by TCRdb on the RACE reads, gives a single entry per CDR3 protein. The profile covers roughly 100,000 distinct CDR3 sequences, with less than 35% appearing a single time and roughly 3% taken by the ten largest. Time point noted: patch test 3, about 24 weeks after DPC sensitization. Treatment specified: therapeutic diphenylcyclopropenone sensitization with weekly scalp DPC. This specimen consisted of whole blood, obtained in connection with sensitization to the hapten diphenylcyclopropenone (DPC). These receptors were collected from a man aged 35 to 55 with alopecia areata. Some clones in this sample may be carry-over from other donors' samples.

The rearrangement uses TRBV2 and TRBJ1-1, with 7 positions matching TRBD1. Germline V gene lookup returns CDR1 SNHLY and CDR2 FYNNEI. This CDR3 region has 15 residues. The V and J ends lost 4 bases and 1 base, in that order; junction bases with no gene match: 6. Written as DNA, the CDR3 is TGTGCCAGCAGTGCTAGACAGGGTAAGAACACTGAAGCTTTCTTT. Residues: CASSARQGKNTEAFF.

The V gene is TRBV29-1, the J gene TRBJ1-2; TRBD1 matches 11 bases. The CDR3 is 14 residues long. The germline V gene encodes CDR1 SQVTM and CDR2 ANQGSEA. J lost 6 bases, V lost 6 bases, and 9 bases had no gene match. The DNA of the CDR3 is TGCAGCGTCCTCCGGGACAGGGGGGGAAATGGCTACACCTTC. Translating gives CSVLRDRGGNGYTF.

The chain uses TRBV20-1 and TRBJ1-5; D uncertain. Germline V gene lookup returns CDR1 DFQATT and CDR2 SNEGSKA (reference sequence). Trimming shortened V by 3 bases and J by 3 bases, and 9 bases separated the two germline ends. This CDR3 spans 13 amino acids. The CDR3, as DNA: TGCAGTGCTAGTCCACAGCTCAATCAGCCCCAGCATTTT. Its translation is CSASPQLNQPQHF.

This clonotype occurred a few times. The rearrangement uses TRBV6-6 and TRBJ2-7, with no clear D. This CDR3 is built from 15 residues. V lost 5 bases and J 5 bases, leaving 19 bases between the germline ends. Germline V gives CDR1 MNHNY, CDR2 SVGAGI (reference sequence). The CDR3 DNA reads TGTGCCAGCAGTGCAGCTTGGCCCGAATTCCACGAGCAGTACTTC. Translated, it gives CASSAAWPEFHEQYF.

The chain employs TRBV5-1 and TRBJ2-1; 7 nucleotides agree with TRBD2. Germline lookup yields CDR1 SGHRS and CDR2 YFSETQ. V trimming: 1 base; J trimming: 1 base; junction bases outside the gene matches: 5. This CDR3 contains 16 residues. The DNA for the CDR3 is TGCGCCAGCAGCTTGTTGGGAGGGCCTTCCTACAATGAGCAGTTCTTC. As protein: CASSLLGGPSYNEQFF.

This chain connects TRBV7-8 to TRBJ2-7; D not certain. The CDR3 is made up of 12 amino acids. The germline gives CDR1 SGHVS, CDR2 FQNEAQ. The V and J ends lost 7 bases and 7 bases respectively, with 14 bases between them. The CDR3 here is CASTPAQREQYF. CDR3 DNA: TGTGCCAGCACCCCCGCCCAAAGGGAGCAGTACTTC.

The chain has TRBV15 and TRBJ2-2; 12 nucleotides agree with TRBD2. J lost 7 bases, V lost 5 bases, and 8 bases had no gene match. The CDR3 covers 16 residues. Germline values: CDR1 LNHNV, CDR2 YYDKDF (reference sequence). The chain's CDR3 is CATSPTSGRRVGELFF. The CDR3 DNA follows: TGTGCCACCAGCCCCACTAGCGGGAGGAGAGTCGGGGAGCTGTTTTTT.

The V and J genes are TRBV20-1 and TRBJ1-4, with D unresolved. CDR1 is DFQATT and CDR2 is SNEGSKA in the germline V gene (reference sequence). The CDR3 covers 11 residues. Trimming shortened V by 1 base and J by 7 bases, and 4 bases separated the two germline ends. Written as DNA, the CDR3 is TGCAGTGCTAGAGGAAGTGAAAAACTGTTTTTT. This sequence encodes CSARGSEKLFF.

The CDR3 DNA reads TGTGCCTGGAGAGTGGGACAGGGTTCCTACGAGCAGTACTTC. Amino acid sequence: CAWRVGQGSYEQYF. The chain links TRBV30 to TRBJ2-7, with 9 bases fitting TRBD1. Germline V gene lookup returns CDR1 GTSNPN and CDR2 SVGIG (reference sequence). Losses at the gene ends were 3 bases for V and 1 base for J; bases not matched to a gene: 4. The CDR3 runs to 14 residues.

This chain links TRBV29-1 with TRBJ1-5; D perhaps matches TRBD1 (5 bases). Per the germline V gene, CDR1 is SQVTM and CDR2 is ANQGSEA. Trimming removed 6 bases from V and 3 bases from J, with 12 bases in between. The CDR3 has 13 residues. CDR3 bases: TGCAGCGTGGCCGGGACGGACAATCAGCCCCAGCATTTT. This encodes CSVAGTDNQPQHF.

The rearrangement links TRBV7-9 to TRBJ2-1; D is unclear. Germline assignment: CDR1 SEHNR and CDR2 FQNEAQ (reference sequence). Trimming removed 5 bases at V and 8 bases at J, with 10 bases between. The CDR3 is made up of 12 amino acids. The CDR3 reads CASSLMGDEQFF. The CDR3 nucleotides are TGTGCCAGCAGCCTGATGGGCGATGAGCAGTTCTTC.

The CDR3 region has the DNA TGTGCCAGCAGCTCCCACGGGGGGACAGGGATAAATGAAGCTTTCTTT. As protein: CASSSHGGTGINEAFF. The V and J genes are TRBV3-1 and TRBJ1-1, with 9 bases identical to TRBD1. CDR1 is LGHDT, CDR2 YNNKEL, per germline (reference sequence). The CDR3 is 16 residues long. Trimming cost V 5 bases and J 7 bases; bases outside gene matches: 14. Based on the CDR3 plus reference TRBV3-1 and TRBJ1-1, the full variable domain is DTAVSQTPKYLVTQMGNDKSIKCEQNLGHDTMYWYKQDSKKFLKIMFSYNNKELIINETVPNRFSPKSPDKAHLNLHINSLELGDSAVYFCASSSHGGTGINEAFFGQGTRLTVV.

In this sample, this clonotype turned up many times. The V call is TRBV6-4, the J call TRBJ2-7; D may be TRBD1 or TRBD2 (5 bases each). V shed 10 bases and J shed 0 bases, with 19 bases lying between them. This CDR3 contains 15 residues. CDR1 and CDR2 from the germline V gene are MRHNA and SNTAGT. The chain's CDR3 is CAIPTGTGYSYEQYV. Written as DNA, the CDR3 is TGTGCCATCCCTACCGGGACGGGCTACTCCTACGAGCAGTACGTC.

The genes are TRBV7-2 and TRBJ1-6; D uncertain. The V end lost 2 bases, the J end lost 11 bases, and 7 bases lay between the germline ends. CDR1 is SGHTA and CDR2 is FQGNSA in the germline V gene. The CDR3 sequence is 12 residues long. DNA of the CDR3: TGTGCCAGCAGCTTATTCCCGACACCCCTCCACTTT. Its translation is CASSLFPTPLHF.

This chain joins TRBV18 and TRBJ2-4; 7 bases are a match to TRBD2. The CDR3 has 16 amino acids. The germline gives CDR1 KGHSH, CDR2 LQKENI. Trimming removed 0 bases from V and 0 bases from J; junction bases left unmatched: 2. The CDR3 spells CASSPPLAEAKNIQYF. The CDR3 DNA reads as TGTGCCAGCTCACCACCGCTAGCGGAAGCCAAAAACATTCAGTACTTC.

This chain connects TRBV6-2 or TRBV6-3 to TRBJ2-7, with 10 bases that match TRBD2. Germline V CDR1 and CDR2: MNHEY, SVGEGT. The junction had 8 bases not matched to a gene; V was cut back by 7 bases and J by 5 bases. The CDR3 is 14 amino acids. The DNA for the CDR3 is TGTGCCAGCAAATTAGCGGGAGGTTATGACGAGCAGTACGTC. Amino acid sequence: CASKLAGGYDEQYV.

The chain carries TRBV5-4 and TRBJ2-7, with D unresolved. With 1 base removed from V and 0 bases from J, the gap between germline ends came to 5 bases. The CDR3 is 13 residues long. The germline V gene has CDR1 SGHNT and CDR2 YYREEE (reference sequence). CDR3 sequence (DNA): TGTGCCAGCAGCTTGTACGGCTCCTACGAGCAGTACGTC. This gives the protein CASSLYGSYEQYV.

Comment on this clonotype: Germline is not matched at one junction end, which may reflect a read error. The chain recombines TRBV29-1 with TRBJ2-5; a possible D gene is TRBD2 (6 bases). The CDR3 has 15 amino acids. Germline CDR1 reads SQVTM; CDR2 reads ANQGSEA. For the CDR3, the DNA is TGCAGCGTCACCGCGACGGCGGGGTGGCAAGAGACCCCGTACTTC. It encodes CSVTATAGWQETPYF.

V is TRBV20-1 and J is TRBJ2-1; 8 bases align to TRBD1. The CDR3 has 15 amino acids. Germline-derived CDR1 and CDR2 are DFQATT and SNEGSKA (reference sequence). J gave up 4 bases and V 3 bases, and 8 bases lay outside the gene matches. The CDR3 DNA reads as TGCAGTGCTAGGACCACAGGGGGGATTTACAATGAGCAGTTCTTC. Translation gives CSARTTGGIYNEQFF.

This clonotype was seen a handful of times. This chain connects TRBV28 to TRBJ2-3; TRBD2 might be the D (6 bases). The CDR3 spans 12 residues. Germline CDR1 is MDHEN and CDR2 is SYDVKM. V gave up 9 bases and J gave up 4 bases, with 11 bases separating them. The CDR3 loop is CASTREADTQYF. In DNA, the CDR3 is TGTGCCAGTACGAGGGAGGCAGATACGCAGTATTTT.

The V gene is TRBV7-9, the J gene TRBJ1-1; D gene uncertain. Trimming pared 1 base from V and 3 bases from J, leaving 6 bases between. This CDR3 has 13 residues. The germline V gene encodes CDR1 SEHNR and CDR2 FQNEAQ (reference sequence). CDR3 bases: TGTGCCAGCAGCTTAGGGGAATACACTGAAGCTTTCTTT. Its protein product is CASSLGEYTEAFF.